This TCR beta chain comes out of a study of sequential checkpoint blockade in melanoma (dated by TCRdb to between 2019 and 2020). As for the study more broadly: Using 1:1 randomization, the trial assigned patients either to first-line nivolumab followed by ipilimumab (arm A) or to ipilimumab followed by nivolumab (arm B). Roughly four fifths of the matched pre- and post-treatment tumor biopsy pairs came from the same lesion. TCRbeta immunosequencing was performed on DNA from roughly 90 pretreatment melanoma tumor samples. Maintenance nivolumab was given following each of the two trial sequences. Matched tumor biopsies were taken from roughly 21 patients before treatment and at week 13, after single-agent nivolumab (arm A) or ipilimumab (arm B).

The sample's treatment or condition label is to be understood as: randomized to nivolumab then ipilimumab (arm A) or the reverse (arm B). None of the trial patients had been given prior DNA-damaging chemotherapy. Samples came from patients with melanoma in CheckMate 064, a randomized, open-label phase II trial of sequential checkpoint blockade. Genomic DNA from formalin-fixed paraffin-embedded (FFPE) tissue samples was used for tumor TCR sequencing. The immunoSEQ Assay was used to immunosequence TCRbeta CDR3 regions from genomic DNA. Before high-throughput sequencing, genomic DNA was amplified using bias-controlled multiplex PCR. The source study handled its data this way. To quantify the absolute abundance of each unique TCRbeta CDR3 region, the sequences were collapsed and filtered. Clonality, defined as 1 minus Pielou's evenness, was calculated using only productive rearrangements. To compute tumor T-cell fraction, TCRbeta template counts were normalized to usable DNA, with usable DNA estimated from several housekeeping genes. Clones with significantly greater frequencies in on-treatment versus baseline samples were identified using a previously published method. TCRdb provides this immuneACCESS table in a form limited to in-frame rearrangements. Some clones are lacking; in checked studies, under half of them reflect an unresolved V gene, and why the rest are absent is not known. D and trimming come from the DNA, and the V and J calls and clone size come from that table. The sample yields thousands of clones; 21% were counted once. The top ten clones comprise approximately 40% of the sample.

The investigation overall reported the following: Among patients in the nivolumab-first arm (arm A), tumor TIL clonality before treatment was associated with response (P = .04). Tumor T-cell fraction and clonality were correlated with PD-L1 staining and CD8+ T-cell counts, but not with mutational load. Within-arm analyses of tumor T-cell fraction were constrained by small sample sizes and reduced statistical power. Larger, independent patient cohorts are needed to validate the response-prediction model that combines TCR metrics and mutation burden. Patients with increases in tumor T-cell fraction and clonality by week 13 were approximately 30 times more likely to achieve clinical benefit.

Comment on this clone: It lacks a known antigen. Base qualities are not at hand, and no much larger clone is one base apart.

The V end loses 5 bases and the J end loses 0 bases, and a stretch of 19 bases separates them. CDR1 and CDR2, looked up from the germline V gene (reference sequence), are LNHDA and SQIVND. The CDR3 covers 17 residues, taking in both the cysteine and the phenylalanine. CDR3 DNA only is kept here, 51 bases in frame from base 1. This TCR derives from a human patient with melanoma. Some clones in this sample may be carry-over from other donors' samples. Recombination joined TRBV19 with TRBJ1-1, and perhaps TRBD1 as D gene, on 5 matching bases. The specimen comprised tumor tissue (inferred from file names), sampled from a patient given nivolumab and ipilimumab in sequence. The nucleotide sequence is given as TGTGCCAGTAGTTGGTCCCAACAGGCCTCAATGAACACTGAAGCTTTCTTT. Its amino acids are CASSWSQQASMNTEAFF.